The clone carrying this T cell receptor beta chain was recorded a few times. TCRdb ran MiXCR on the RT-PCR reads and lists one entry per CDR3 protein. Counted here are about a million distinct CDR3 sequences, more than 15% occurring once; the ten biggest clones make up around 6%. The sample comes from a study of patients and donors after allogeneic stem cell transplantation. The germline V gene has CDR1 SGHTA and CDR2 FQGNSA. Trimming removed 3 bases at V and 5 bases at J, with 13 bases between. The CDR3 totals 15 residues. The sample was blood, either unsorted or a sorted T cell fraction (not recorded which). The rearrangement links TRBV7-2 to TRBJ2-2, with no clear D. The receptor's source is a human donor who was either an allogeneic HSCT recipient or a stem cell or donor lymphocyte infusion donor (not recorded which). It is not recorded whose cells these are; they may come from a transplant donor. This chain's CDR3 is CASSFSGPRTGELFF. In nucleotides, the CDR3 is TGTGCCAGCAGCTTTTCCGGACCCCGGACCGGGGAGCTGTTTTTT.